A selection of T cell receptor beta chains follows, all from one sample in a study of OX40 agonist ivuxolimab in advanced cancers. This table comes from immunoSEQ multiplex PCR, and its TCRdb copy is limited to in-frame clones, with some not included. This table holds roughly 74,000 clones, over 80% found once. Sequenced here: CD4+ or CD8+ T cells sorted from blood, sampled in a trial of the OX40 agonist ivuxolimab. Receptor source: an adult with an advanced solid tumor such as melanoma, head and neck, liver or kidney cancer. The CDR3 runs from the conserved cysteine through the conserved F or W. A D gene is named only where the DNA matches it firmly.

>TRBJ2-7|TRBV19|TRBD1
CASSTRDSSYEQYF
>TRBJ1-6|TRBV30|TRBD1
CAWSVPRTGRSPLHF
>TRBJ1-5|TRBV5-6|-
CASSLGSSNQPQHF
>TRBJ1-5|TRBV11-3|TRBD1
CASSHGGQANQPQHF
>TRBJ1-2|TRBV19|TRBD1
CASRRTGVGYGYTF
>TRBJ2-2|TRBV7-2|TRBD1
CASSFGQGNAGELFF
>TRBJ2-5|TRBV11-2|-
CASSLYQLETQYF
>TRBJ2-5|TRBV9|-
CASSVEGGAQYF
>TRBJ2-1|TRBV9|TRBD2
CASSVSPRLAGVLSSYNEQFF
>TRBJ2-1|TRBV19|-
CASSTGLEQFF
>TRBJ1-2|TRBV7-2|-
CASSPLPPIYYGYTF
>TRBJ2-7|TRBV7-8|-
CASSFVRTDYEQYF
>TRBJ2-7|TRBV5-6|TRBD1
CASSQVGTGEQYF
>TRBJ1-4|TRBV7-5|-
CARSQGQGSEKLFF
>TRBJ1-1|TRBV28|-
CASSLENTEAFF
>TRBJ1-2|TRBV5-1|-
CASSLGGRYTF
>TRBJ2-5|TRBV4-1|-
CASSQETGGETQYF
>TRBJ1-1|TRBV29-1|-
CSVVDLGLGTEAFF
>TRBJ2-5|TRBV19|TRBD1
CASSFHGQGETQYF
>TRBJ2-7|TRBV30|-
CAWGVEYEQYF
>TRBJ1-1|TRBV30|TRBD1
CASQGAFTEAFF
>TRBJ2-1|TRBV6-1|TRBD1
CATLRDRQYNEQFF
>TRBJ1-5|TRBV23-1|-
CASGQRGGTNDQPQHF
>TRBJ1-4|TRBV19|TRBD1
CASNPRRTGRTNEKLFF
>TRBJ1-4|TRBV4-3|TRBD1
CASSLYQGQGRGKLFF
>TRBJ1-4|TRBV25-1|-
CASSEARGADEKLFF
>TRBJ2-7|TRBV9|-
CAGSVGGRGIHEQYF
>TRBJ1-1|TRBV6-1|-
CASSEGLAAFF
>TRBJ2-3|TRBV18|-
CASSLSQDTQYF